This entry lists 21 T cell receptor beta chains sequenced from one sample in a study of graft-versus-host responses after intestinal transplantation. The table came from immunoSEQ multiplex PCR; TCRdb's copy has only in-frame clones and leaves some out. The data show about 16,000 clones, with 80% to 90% seen just once and around 5.8% held by the top ten. The starting material was PBMCs, obtained 110 days after intestinal transplant. These receptors all come from a human patient who received an intestinal transplant, so some T cells may come from the graft donor.

CDR3 nucleotides: TGTGCCAGTAGGGCTAGCAATCAGCCCCAGCATTTT. This encodes CASRASNQPQHF. The gene calls are TRBV19 and TRBJ1-5; D not certain. CDR1 is LNHDA, CDR2 SQIVND, per germline (reference sequence). The V gene lost 6 bases and the J gene lost 0 bases, with 3 bases spanning the gap. The CDR3 runs to 12 residues.

The gene calls are TRBV28 and TRBJ2-3; 7 positions agree with TRBD2. Germline V gene data show CDR1 as MDHEN and CDR2 as SYDVKM. V shed 7 bases and J 1 base; nucleotides not matched to a gene: 5. The CDR3 contains 14 residues. CDR3 bases: TGTGCCAGCATCGAGCGGGATCGCACAGATACGCAGTATTTT. This codes for CASIERDRTDTQYF.

This CDR3 is CASSRNKDEQYF. The CDR3 DNA is TGTGCCAGCAGTCGGAATAAGGACGAGCAGTACTTC. The V and J genes are TRBV6-9 and TRBJ2-7; no definite D call. V was trimmed by 5 bases and J by 5 bases, leaving 10 bases between them. CDR1 MNHGY and CDR2 SVAAGI come from the germline V gene. The CDR3 runs 12 residues.

The chain recombines TRBV6-7 with TRBJ2-1; 14 bases are a match to TRBD2. TRBV6-7 is an ORF for which the function is uncertain. The CDR3 runs to 18 residues. With V trimmed by 8 bases and J by 1 base, 10 bases remained unmatched. The CDR3 is CASGLAGGCLGSYNEQFF. The CDR3 nucleotides are TGTGCCAGCGGACTAGCGGGAGGCTGTTTGGGGTCCTACAATGAGCAGTTCTTC.

This sequence joins TRBV4-2 and TRBJ2-2; 13 bases match TRBD2. Germline V gene data show CDR1 as LGHNA and CDR2 as YNFKEQ. This CDR3 has 18 residues. V was pared by 4 bases and J by 5 bases, with 10 bases of the junction left unmatched. CDR3 in DNA: TGTGCCAGCAGCCGGGAACTAGCGGGAGGGCCGGCGACCGGGGAGCTGTTTTTT. Its protein is CASSRELAGGPATGELFF.

This chain connects TRBV6-5 to TRBJ1-2; possible D gene TRBD1, 6 bases. The CDR3 spans 14 residues. Germline V gene data show CDR1 as MNHEY and CDR2 as SVGAGI. Trimming removed 7 bases at V and 1 base at J, with 13 bases between. CDR3 amino acids: CASIRLGGNYGYTF. CDR3 nucleotides: TGTGCCAGCATTAGACTAGGGGGTAACTATGGCTACACCTTC.

This clone was seen a single time. The rearrangement links TRBV6-1 to TRBJ2-7; D is possibly TRBD2 (6 bases). Trimming removed 5 bases at V and 3 bases at J, with 17 bases between. CDR1 is MNHNS and CDR2 is SASEGT in the germline V gene. The CDR3 runs 15 residues. The CDR3 loop reads CASSKTGLLIYEQYF. CDR3 DNA sequence: TGTGCCAGCAGTAAAACGGGACTCCTAATCTACGAGCAGTACTTC.

The J gene is TRBJ2-5, the V gene TRBV4-1; D could derive from TRBD1 or TRBD2 (5 bases each). Germline V gene data show CDR1 as MGHRA and CDR2 as YSYEKL. The length of the CDR3 is 15 residues. V was clipped by 2 bases and J by 5 bases, with 15 bases between them. DNA for the CDR3: TGCGCCAGCAGCCAATTGGGGGTAGCAGGGGAGACCCAGTACTTC. Translation gives CASSQLGVAGETQYF.

This chain uses TRBV5-4 with TRBJ2-7, with 7 bases aligning to TRBD1. This CDR3 spans 16 amino acids. V dropped 5 bases and J dropped 0; count of bases not matched to a gene: 11. The germline gives CDR1 SGHNT, CDR2 YYREEE (reference sequence). In DNA form, the CDR3 reads TGTGCCAGCAGGTACAGGGGAGAGGGGCCCTCCTACGAGCAGTACTTC. As protein: CASRYRGEGPSYEQYF.

This rearrangement joins TRBV27 to TRBJ1-3, with 9 bases lining up with TRBD1. CDR1 and CDR2 (germline): MNHEY, SMNVEV (reference sequence). The CDR3 runs to 14 residues. J was trimmed by 7 bases and V by 6 bases; bases with no gene match: 7. The CDR3 coding sequence is TGTGCCAGCAGCCCCCTAGACAGGGGGAACACCATATATTTT. Translating gives CASSPLDRGNTIYF.

This clone has a handful of counts. V gene TRBV29-1 combines with J gene TRBJ2-7; 9 bases align to TRBD2. Germline V gene data show CDR1 as SQVTM and CDR2 as ANQGSEA. The V and J ends lost 4 bases and 6 bases, in that order; junction bases with no gene match: 4. The CDR3 length is 12 residues. CDR3 sequence reads: CSVVAGVGEQYF. The CDR3 DNA reads as TGCAGCGTTGTAGCGGGAGTGGGCGAGCAGTACTTC.

This clone was seen once. The V gene is TRBV6-6, the J gene TRBJ1-5; D gene ambiguous. The length of the CDR3 is 15 residues. Per germline, CDR1 MNHNY and CDR2 SVGAGI (reference sequence). Trimming took 2 bases from V and 7 from J, leaving 15 bases between them. The CDR3 region is CASSYNSGKGQPQHF. The CDR3 bases are TGTGCCAGCAGTTACAACTCGGGGAAGGGCCAGCCCCAGCATTTT.

The chain couples TRBV9 to TRBJ1-2; a possible D gene is TRBD1 (5 bases). The length of the CDR3 is 15 residues. Trimming pared 0 bases from V and 3 bases from J, leaving 12 bases between. Germline V CDR1 and CDR2: SGDLS, YYNGEE. The CDR3 DNA is TGTGCCAGCAGCGTAGGAGAGGGGAAGGACTATGGCTACACCTTC. As protein: CASSVGEGKDYGYTF.

The genes are TRBV5-4 and TRBJ2-5; no clear D. The CDR3 length is 12 residues. The V end lost 2 bases, the J end lost 3 bases, and 5 bases lay between the germline ends. CDR1 is SGHNT and CDR2 is YYREEE in the germline V gene (reference sequence). CDR3 in DNA: TGTGCCAGCAGCTTTGGGGAAGAGACCCAGTACTTC. The encoded protein is CASSFGEETQYF.

V gene TRBV10-3 combines with J gene TRBJ1-2; perhaps TRBD1 as D (6 bases). The ends were cut back, 0 bases at V and 4 bases at J, with 18 bases in the middle. CDR3 size: 17 residues. From germline, CDR1 is ENHRY and CDR2 SYGVKD. CDR3 nucleotide sequence: TGTGCCATCAGTGAGTCAGGTGGACAGAATAGATTCTATGGCTACACCTTC. It specifies CAISESGGQNRFYGYTF.

The rearrangement uses TRBV27 and TRBJ1-5; TRBD1 is a possible D gene (5 bases). Germline CDR1 reads MNHEY; CDR2 reads SMNVEV (reference sequence). Deletions cut 2 bases from V and 2 bases from J, with 10 bases between. The CDR3 runs to 15 residues. The CDR3 here is CASSLGGYGNQPQHF. CDR3 in DNA: TGTGCCAGCAGTTTAGGGGGTTATGGCAATCAGCCCCAGCATTTT.

V and J are TRBV6-5 and TRBJ1-5, with 7 bases lining up with TRBD1. Germline V gene sequence: CDR1 MNHEY, CDR2 SVGAGI. The CDR3 totals 14 residues. Trimming removed 8 bases from V and 9 bases from J; junction bases left unmatched: 13. CDR3 nucleotide sequence: TGTGCCAGCGCCCGGGACAGTCTAATATCGCCCCAGCATTTT. Protein sequence: CASARDSLISPQHF.

This chain uses TRBV15 with TRBJ1-1; D uncertain. Germline V CDR1 and CDR2: LNHNV, YYDKDF (reference sequence). The CDR3 consists of 14 residues. V lost 3 bases and J lost 0, with 8 bases in between. CDR3 in amino acids: CATSSEQMNTEAFF. In DNA form, the CDR3 reads TGTGCCACCAGCAGCGAACAGATGAACACTGAAGCTTTCTTT.

The gene calls are TRBV7-9 and TRBJ2-7; TRBD1 matches 9 bases. V was clipped by 8 bases and J by 3 bases; unmatched bases: 8. The CDR3 has 14 residues. Germline assignment: CDR1 SEHNR and CDR2 FQNEAQ (reference sequence). The CDR3, as DNA: TGTGCCAGCGGGACAGGGATGGTATTCTACGAGCAGTACTTC. Translation: CASGTGMVFYEQYF.

V gene TRBV2 combines with J gene TRBJ1-4; 7 nucleotides line up with TRBD1. Germline CDR1 is SNHLY and CDR2 is FYNNEI. The CDR3 runs 16 residues. Trimming cost V 6 bases and J 1 base; bases outside gene matches: 8. The CDR3 loop reads CASRVTGIITNEKLFF. For the CDR3, the DNA is TGTGCCAGCAGAGTGACAGGGATTATAACTAATGAAAAACTGTTTTTT. The full variable domain, rest sourced from reference TRBV2 and TRBJ1-4, is EPEVTQTPSHQVTQMGQEVILRCVPISNHLYFYWYRQILGQKVEFLVSFYNNEISEKSEIFDDQFSVERPDGSNFTLKIRSTKLEDSAMYFCASRVTGIITNEKLFFGSGTQLSVL.

The chain carries TRBV18 and TRBJ2-7; 7 nucleotides agree with TRBD2. This CDR3 has 14 residues. The trim removed 2 bases at V and 2 bases at J, leaving 3 bases unmatched. The germline CDR1 and CDR2 sequences are KGHSH and LQKENI. The CDR3 DNA reads TGTGCCAGCTCACCATGGGAGGGGACCTACGAGCAGTACTTC. This gives the protein CASSPWEGTYEQYF.